The 2 T cell receptor beta chains reported below all come from one sample, sequenced in a study of vaccination and CD4 T cells after COVID-19. Their antigens remain unidentified. Treatment meaning: approximately 9-day PBMC culture with coronavirus spike peptide pools or control peptides (ViraFEST assay). Cultured CD4+ T cell DNA was sequenced using the Oncomine TCR Beta short-read assay. TCRdb re-derived calls from the PCR reads in MiXCR, one entry per CDR3 protein. In the table there are about 27,000 distinct CDR3 sequences, 55% to 80% of which are singletons. Sequencing used CD4+ T cells from blood, cultured in vitro, obtained after SARS-CoV-2 vaccination. The receptor set was obtained from a human donor who received a COVID-19 vaccine.

The chain joins TRBV7-9 to TRBJ2-5, with a tentative D call TRBD1 (6 bases). The CDR3 is 14 residues long. V shed 5 bases and J shed 3 bases, with 13 bases lying between them. Per germline, CDR1 SEHNR and CDR2 FQNEAQ (reference sequence). The CDR3 loop is CASSHTGTEETQYF. The DNA for the CDR3 is TGTGCCAGCAGCCATACAGGGACCGAAGAGACCCAGTACTTC. The full variable domain, completed using reference TRBV7-9 and TRBJ2-5, is DTGVSQNPRHKITKRGQNVTFRCDPISEHNRLYWYRQTLGQGPEFLTYFQNEAQLEKSRLLSDRFSAERPKGSFSTLEIQRTEQGDSAMYLCASSHTGTEETQYFGPGTRLLVL.

The J gene is TRBJ1-2, the V gene TRBV6-1; 7 positions agree with TRBD1. The V and J ends lost 1 base and 4 bases, in that order; junction bases with no gene match: 6. CDR1 is MNHNS and CDR2 is SASEGT in the germline V gene. CDR3 size: 15 residues. The CDR3 region has the DNA TGTGCCAGCAGTGAAGGCACAGGGGTCGGCTATGGCTACACCTTC. Translation gives CASSEGTGVGYGYTF.